This record concerns one TCR beta chain sequence. What it binds is not known. The donors gave bone marrow, and they were healthy. The CDR3 totals 14 residues. Germline V gene data show CDR1 as SGHDN and CDR2 as FVKESK. The ends were cut back, 1 base at V and 11 bases at J, with 17 bases in the middle. This entry is derived from a study of cytomegalovirus exposure and HLA in healthy donors. Study results and caveats: The study put 150 to 200 TCR beta chains on its list as cytomegalovirus-associated. In a later analysis, TCR beta V- and J-gene trimming was associated with a missense DCLRE1C variant. For cytomegalovirus status, the classifier reportedly gave diagnoses with high specificity and sensitivity.

The primer mix had 60 Vbeta and 13 Jbeta primers. Assay: immunoSEQ multiplex PCR; the TCRdb copy retains only in-frame clones and omits some. The profile covers 150,000 to 200,000 clones, with 60% to 85% appearing a single time and 0.9% to 1.2% taken by the ten largest. This clonotype originated in a woman aged 40 to 50 in good health and CMV-seronegative. Sequenced input: PBMCs. The J gene is TRBJ1-1, the V gene TRBV14; perhaps TRBD1 as D (5 bases). As DNA, the CDR3 is TGTGCCAGCAGCCAAGGACAGCGCACCGTTCGGGCTTTCTTT. The encoded protein is CASSQGQRTVRAFF.